The entry that follows covers one T cell receptor beta chain sequence. TCRdb independently ran MiXCR on the RT-PCR reads; one entry per CDR3 protein. The data hold about 74,000 distinct CDR3 sequences, with around 27% observed a single time. The data were obtained in a study of patients and donors after allogeneic stem cell transplantation. Germline lookup yields CDR1 SGHDN and CDR2 FVKESK. Trimming took off 0 bases at V and 2 bases at J, with 11 bases between the two ends. The CDR3 sequence is 16 residues long. The receptor's source is a human donor who was either an allogeneic HSCT recipient or a stem cell or donor lymphocyte infusion donor (not recorded which). It is not recorded whose cells these are; they may come from a transplant donor. This chain joins TRBV14 and TRBJ1-3; D not resolved. The sequenced material came from blood, either unsorted or a sorted T cell fraction (not recorded which). The CDR3 is CASSQDHPGTGNTIYF. CDR3 in DNA: TGTGCCAGCAGCCAAGACCATCCGGGAACTGGAAACACCATATATTTT.